This T cell receptor beta chain emerged from a study of shared clonotypes between healthy human individuals. Libraries were prepared by immunoSEQ multiplex PCR; TCRdb keeps only in-frame clonotypes and omits some of them. The sample lists around 600,000 clones, roughly 95% occurring once. Per the germline V gene, CDR1 is DFQATT and CDR2 is SNEGSKA (reference sequence). This CDR3 is built from 11 residues. V was shortened by 0 bases and J by 4 bases, with 4 bases between the two germline ends. CD45RO-negative cells were positively selected for CCR7, leaving out terminally differentiated effector memory CD45RA+ cells.

Sequenced input: naive CD8+ T cells sorted from blood. The receptor's source is a woman aged 25-40 years in good health. This chain joins TRBV20-1 and TRBJ2-7; D gene ambiguous. The CDR3 DNA reads as TGCAGTGCTAGAGATCATTACGAGCAGTACTTC. It is translated as CSARDHYEQYF.